This paragraph reports one TCR beta chain. At least 3 on the Clinical Activity Score was recorded for ophthalmopathy patients, who also had NOSPECS grade at least 4 and duration under 3 months. The PBMCs were taken from over 9.5 ml of fresh peripheral blood. The CDR3 totals 13 residues. V was clipped by 0 bases and J by 9 bases; unmatched bases: 7. Germline-derived CDR1 and CDR2 are GTSNPN and SVGIG (reference sequence). The entry originates in a study of T cells in Graves' hyperthyroidism and ophthalmopathy. RNA transcripts were the template for amplifying TCR beta CDR3 regions. RT-PCR in the first round (using the HTBI primer set) targeted the TCR CDR3. From the multiplex PCR reads, TCRdb called clonotypes with MiXCR, one entry per CDR3 protein. Of about 640,000 distinct CDR3 sequences in the sample, less than 25% were seen once.

Material for sequencing was blood. The rearrangement uses TRBV30 and TRBJ2-7, with 8 bases identical to TRBD1. The sequence was obtained from a man aged 30-40 years with Graves' ophthalmopathy. The DNA for the CDR3 is TGTGCCTGGAGTGTATTACCCAGGGGGCTGCAGTACTTC. Translated: CAWSVLPRGLQYF.